Listed below are T cell receptor beta chains from one sample, sequenced in a study of T cells in Graves' hyperthyroidism and ophthalmopathy. From the multiplex PCR reads, TCRdb called clonotypes with MiXCR, one entry per CDR3 protein. The sample has some 400,000 distinct CDR3 sequences; 19% are singletons. Material: blood. Source of these receptors: a woman between 18 and 30 years old with Graves' hyperthyroidism. The CDR3 runs from the conserved cysteine through the conserved F or W. A D gene is named only where the DNA matches it firmly. The size of a clone is reported for some rows only, either as once, few or many, or as a class for expanded clones.

J gene: TRBJ2-5
D gene: NA
CDR3 length: 14
clone size: many
V gene: TRBV2
CDR3 protein: CASSEQVLGETQYF
CDR3 DNA: TGTGCCAGCAGTGAACAGGTCCTAGGGGAGACCCAGTACTTC

J gene: TRBJ2-7
D gene: TRBD1
CDR3 length: 20
clone size: few
V gene: TRBV10-2
CDR3 protein: CASSESPGQGFIVGYSEQYF
CDR3 DNA: TGCGCCAGCAGTGAGTCTCCGGGACAGGGTTTTATTGTGGGTTACTCTGAGCAGTACTTC

J gene: TRBJ2-7
D gene: NA
CDR3 length: 15
clone size: NA
V gene: TRBV28
CDR3 protein: CASSFGFGRTYEQYF
CDR3 DNA: TGTGCCAGCAGTTTTGGTTTCGGACGGACCTACGAGCAGTACTTC

J gene: TRBJ2-4
D gene: NA
CDR3 length: 15
clone size: NA
V gene: TRBV4-1
CDR3 protein: CASSPGRGGKNIQYF
CDR3 DNA: TGCGCCAGCAGCCCGGGGCGAGGTGGGAAAAACATTCAGTACTTC

J gene: TRBJ2-7
D gene: NA
CDR3 length: 14
clone size: many
V gene: TRBV20-1
CDR3 protein: CSARLGTEDHEQYF
CDR3 DNA: TGCAGTGCTAGATTAGGGACGGAGGACCACGAGCAGTACTTC

J gene: TRBJ2-7
D gene: NA
CDR3 length: 14
clone size: many
V gene: TRBV7-6
CDR3 protein: CASSVAAYSYEQYF
CDR3 DNA: TGTGCCAGCAGCGTAGCGGCTTATTCCTACGAGCAGTACTTC

J gene: TRBJ2-5
D gene: TRBD2
CDR3 length: 14
clone size: few
V gene: TRBV3-1
CDR3 protein: CASSEGTSAETQYF
CDR3 DNA: TGTGCCAGCAGCGAAGGGACTAGCGCGGAGACCCAGTACTTC

J gene: TRBJ2-1
D gene: TRBD2
CDR3 length: 15
clone size: NA
V gene: TRBV6-1
CDR3 protein: CASSGIAGGPDEQFF
CDR3 DNA: TGTGCCAGCAGTGGTATAGCGGGGGGGCCAGATGAGCAGTTCTTC

J gene: TRBJ1-1
D gene: NA
CDR3 length: 13
clone size: NA
V gene: TRBV24-1
CDR3 protein: CATSGGRSTEAFF
CDR3 DNA: TGTGCCACCAGTGGGGGGAGGAGCACTGAAGCTTTCTTT

J gene: TRBJ2-2
D gene: NA
CDR3 length: 13
clone size: few
V gene: TRBV25-1
CDR3 protein: CASERPNTGELFF
CDR3 DNA: TGTGCCTCCGAAAGGCCGAACACCGGGGAGCTGTTTTTT

J gene: TRBJ1-1
D gene: TRBD1
CDR3 length: 14
clone size: NA
V gene: TRBV18
CDR3 protein: CASTDRGRNTEAFF
CDR3 DNA: TGTGCCAGCACGGACAGGGGGCGGAACACTGAAGCTTTCTTT

J gene: TRBJ2-5
D gene: TRBD2
CDR3 length: 15
clone size: many
V gene: TRBV2
CDR3 protein: CASSDPTSSRRTQYF
CDR3 DNA: TGTGCCAGCAGTGATCCGACTAGCTCACGAAGGACCCAGTACTTC

J gene: TRBJ2-4
D gene: TRBD2
CDR3 length: 17
clone size: NA
V gene: TRBV12-3/TRBV12-4
CDR3 protein: CASSLRSSGVAKNIQYF
CDR3 DNA: TGTGCCAGCAGTTTAAGGTCTAGCGGGGTAGCCAAAAACATTCAGTACTTC

J gene: TRBJ2-2
D gene: TRBD1
CDR3 length: 16
clone size: few
V gene: TRBV5-5
CDR3 protein: CASSLVGQGEGGELFF
CDR3 DNA: TGTGCCAGCAGCTTGGTTGGACAGGGGGAAGGCGGGGAGCTGTTTTTT

J gene: TRBJ2-7
D gene: NA
CDR3 length: 14
clone size: many
V gene: TRBV12-3/TRBV12-4
CDR3 protein: CASSSTGTSQGQYF
CDR3 DNA: TGTGCCAGCAGTTCCACCGGGACAAGTCAGGGGCAGTACTTC

J gene: TRBJ1-1
D gene: NA
CDR3 length: 13
clone size: many
V gene: TRBV5-1
CDR3 protein: CASSRGQNTEAFF
CDR3 DNA: TGCGCCAGCAGCCGGGGACAGAACACTGAAGCTTTCTTT

J gene: TRBJ2-2
D gene: NA
CDR3 length: 12
clone size: many
V gene: TRBV6-1
CDR3 protein: CASSGTAGELFF
CDR3 DNA: TGTGCCAGCAGTGGGACGGCCGGGGAGCTGTTTTTT

J gene: TRBJ1-5
D gene: NA
CDR3 length: 13
clone size: once
V gene: TRBV7-2
CDR3 protein: CASSPDENQPQHF
CDR3 DNA: TGTGCCAGCAGCCCGGATGAAAATCAGCCCCAGCATTTT

J gene: TRBJ1-5
D gene: NA
CDR3 length: 12
clone size: many
V gene: TRBV6-7
CDR3 protein: CASSPRGQPQHF
CDR3 DNA: TGTGCCAGCAGCCCCCGGGGTCAGCCCCAGCATTTT

J gene: TRBJ1-1
D gene: NA
CDR3 length: 14
clone size: NA
V gene: TRBV25-1
CDR3 protein: CASSLSGGIAEAFF
CDR3 DNA: TGTGCCAGCAGTTTGAGCGGCGGGATCGCTGAAGCTTTCTTT

J gene: TRBJ2-5
D gene: TRBD2
CDR3 length: 15
clone size: many
V gene: TRBV7-9
CDR3 protein: CASSFQAGEQETQYF
CDR3 DNA: TGTGCCAGCAGCTTCCAAGCGGGGGAGCAAGAGACCCAGTACTTC

J gene: TRBJ1-6
D gene: TRBD1
CDR3 length: 13
clone size: NA
V gene: TRBV6-4
CDR3 protein: CASRGTGISPLHF
CDR3 DNA: TGTGCCAGCAGGGGGACAGGGATTTCACCCCTCCACTTT

J gene: TRBJ2-5
D gene: TRBD2
CDR3 length: 15
clone size: many
V gene: TRBV4-2
CDR3 protein: CASSATSGGRETQYF
CDR3 DNA: TGTGCCAGCAGCGCAACCTCGGGGGGGCGGGAGACCCAGTACTTC

J gene: TRBJ1-5
D gene: NA
CDR3 length: 14
clone size: many
V gene: TRBV2
CDR3 protein: CASNEGSFNQPQHF
CDR3 DNA: TGTGCCAGCAATGAAGGCAGCTTCAATCAGCCCCAGCATTTT

J gene: TRBJ2-4
D gene: NA
CDR3 length: 15
clone size: NA
V gene: TRBV20-1
CDR3 protein: CSAHRTGTYKNIQYF
CDR3 DNA: TGCAGTGCCCACCGAACAGGGACCTACAAAAACATTCAGTACTTC

J gene: TRBJ1-2
D gene: NA
CDR3 length: 16
clone size: NA
V gene: TRBV11-1
CDR3 protein: CASSLITGQLNYGYTF
CDR3 DNA: TGTGCCAGCAGCCTCATCACGGGACAACTTAACTATGGCTACACCTTC

J gene: TRBJ2-5
D gene: NA
CDR3 length: 15
clone size: many
V gene: TRBV20-1
CDR3 protein: CSAIQSSSAQETQYF
CDR3 DNA: TGCAGTGCCATACAATCCAGCTCCGCACAAGAGACCCAGTACTTC

J gene: TRBJ2-4
D gene: NA
CDR3 length: 16
clone size: many
V gene: TRBV12-3/TRBV12-4
CDR3 protein: CASSFGGRLAKNIQYF
CDR3 DNA: TGTGCCAGCAGTTTTGGGGGGAGGCTAGCCAAAAACATTCAGTACTTC

J gene: TRBJ2-7
D gene: TRBD1
CDR3 length: 11
clone size: many
V gene: TRBV6-5
CDR3 protein: CASRTGYEQYF
CDR3 DNA: TGTGCCAGCAGGACAGGGTACGAGCAGTACTTC

J gene: TRBJ2-7
D gene: NA
CDR3 length: 13
clone size: many
V gene: TRBV10-3
CDR3 protein: CAVGDTGSYEQYF
CDR3 DNA: TGTGCCGTAGGCGACACCGGCTCCTACGAGCAGTACTTC

J gene: TRBJ2-2
D gene: TRBD1
CDR3 length: 13
clone size: many
V gene: TRBV7-8
CDR3 protein: CASRPQGAGELFF
CDR3 DNA: TGTGCCAGCAGACCGCAGGGGGCCGGGGAGCTGTTTTTT

J gene: TRBJ2-7
D gene: TRBD1
CDR3 length: 16
clone size: many
V gene: TRBV28
CDR3 protein: CASSLSGQGTGYEQYF
CDR3 DNA: TGTGCCAGCAGTTTATCGGGACAGGGGACCGGGTACGAGCAGTACTTC

J gene: TRBJ1-2
D gene: NA
CDR3 length: 13
clone size: NA
V gene: TRBV28
CDR3 protein: CASSRNPDYGYTF
CDR3 DNA: TGTGCCAGCAGTCGCAACCCGGACTATGGCTACACCTTC

J gene: TRBJ2-4
D gene: NA
CDR3 length: 15
clone size: many
V gene: TRBV6-1
CDR3 protein: CASQTKGRDGNIQYF
CDR3 DNA: TGTGCCAGTCAGACAAAGGGCAGGGACGGAAACATTCAGTACTTC

J gene: TRBJ2-2
D gene: TRBD1
CDR3 length: 17
clone size: many
V gene: TRBV12-3/TRBV12-4
CDR3 protein: CASSLETGPPYTGELFF
CDR3 DNA: TGTGCCAGCAGTTTAGAGACAGGGCCACCGTACACCGGGGAGCTGTTTTTT

J gene: TRBJ2-2
D gene: NA
CDR3 length: 14
clone size: many
V gene: TRBV20-1
CDR3 protein: CSAHLTENTGELFF
CDR3 DNA: TGCAGTGCTCACCTGACAGAGAACACCGGGGAGCTGTTTTTT

J gene: TRBJ2-2
D gene: TRBD1
CDR3 length: 15
clone size: many
V gene: TRBV11-2
CDR3 protein: CASRGTRGRIGELFF
CDR3 DNA: TGTGCCAGCAGAGGGACAAGGGGGCGAATCGGGGAGCTGTTTTTT

J gene: TRBJ1-6
D gene: NA
CDR3 length: 15
clone size: NA
V gene: TRBV3-1
CDR3 protein: CASSLPGLYNSPLHF
CDR3 DNA: TGTGCCAGCAGTCTGCCGGGTCTATATAATTCACCCCTCCACTTT

J gene: TRBJ1-1
D gene: NA
CDR3 length: 14
clone size: many
V gene: TRBV29-1
CDR3 protein: CSVDRRVANTEAFF
CDR3 DNA: TGCAGCGTTGATCGTAGAGTGGCGAACACTGAAGCTTTCTTT

J gene: TRBJ1-1
D gene: NA
CDR3 length: 14
clone size: many
V gene: TRBV7-8
CDR3 protein: CASSLPDRLTEAFF
CDR3 DNA: TGTGCCAGCAGCTTACCAGACAGACTCACTGAAGCTTTCTTT

J gene: TRBJ1-1
D gene: NA
CDR3 length: 14
clone size: many
V gene: TRBV30
CDR3 protein: CAWGRQGWNTEAFF
CDR3 DNA: TGTGCCTGGGGACGGCAAGGTTGGAACACTGAAGCTTTCTTT

J gene: TRBJ2-5
D gene: NA
CDR3 length: 13
clone size: many
V gene: TRBV7-8
CDR3 protein: CASSLGFEETQYF
CDR3 DNA: TGTGCCAGCAGCTTGGGGTTCGAGGAGACCCAGTACTTC

J gene: TRBJ2-2
D gene: NA
CDR3 length: 16
clone size: many
V gene: TRBV2
CDR3 protein: CASSDVVGSNTGELFF
CDR3 DNA: TGTGCCAGCAGTGACGTGGTGGGATCGAACACCGGGGAGCTGTTTTTT

J gene: TRBJ1-1
D gene: NA
CDR3 length: 16
clone size: many
V gene: TRBV15
CDR3 protein: CATSSPNARPSGEAFF
CDR3 DNA: TGTGCCACCAGCAGTCCTAATGCCCGGCCTTCTGGTGAAGCTTTCTTT

J gene: TRBJ2-5
D gene: TRBD1
CDR3 length: 16
clone size: many
V gene: TRBV29-1
CDR3 protein: CSVDLQGAQDRETQYF
CDR3 DNA: TGCAGCGTTGATCTCCAGGGGGCGCAGGATCGAGAGACCCAGTACTTC

J gene: TRBJ2-4
D gene: TRBD1
CDR3 length: 20
clone size: NA
V gene: TRBV28
CDR3 protein: CASSRTGGDQFSQSRGIKYF
CDR3 DNA: TGTGCCAGCAGCCGGACAGGGGGCGACCAATTTAGCCAATCTCGTGGCATTAAGTACTTC

J gene: TRBJ2-4
D gene: TRBD1
CDR3 length: 14
clone size: many
V gene: TRBV7-8
CDR3 protein: CASSPKGQGGIQYF
CDR3 DNA: TGTGCCAGCAGCCCCAAGGGACAGGGAGGCATTCAGTACTTC

J gene: TRBJ2-7
D gene: NA
CDR3 length: 15
clone size: many
V gene: TRBV5-1
CDR3 protein: CASSPDSPRSYEQYF
CDR3 DNA: TGCGCCAGCAGCCCGGACAGCCCCCGCTCCTACGAGCAGTACTTC

J gene: TRBJ2-6
D gene: NA
CDR3 length: 14
clone size: many
V gene: TRBV7-8
CDR3 protein: CASSGGSGANVLTF
CDR3 DNA: TGTGCCAGCAGCGGGGGCTCTGGGGCCAACGTCCTGACTTTC

J gene: TRBJ1-1
D gene: TRBD1
CDR3 length: 15
clone size: many
V gene: TRBV10-3
CDR3 protein: CAISGAGTGGTEAFF
CDR3 DNA: TGTGCCATCAGCGGGGCCGGGACAGGGGGCACTGAAGCTTTCTTT

J gene: TRBJ1-1
D gene: NA
CDR3 length: 13
clone size: many
V gene: TRBV29-1
CDR3 protein: CSVEERGWTEAFF
CDR3 DNA: TGCAGCGTTGAAGAAAGGGGTTGGACTGAAGCTTTCTTT

J gene: TRBJ1-5
D gene: NA
CDR3 length: 14
clone size: many
V gene: TRBV12-3/TRBV12-4
CDR3 protein: CASSLVAPGQPQHF
CDR3 DNA: TGTGCCAGCAGTTTAGTCGCCCCAGGACAGCCCCAGCATTTT

J gene: TRBJ1-2
D gene: NA
CDR3 length: 14
clone size: NA
V gene: TRBV12-3/TRBV12-4
CDR3 protein: CASRSPWGTYGYTF
CDR3 DNA: TGTGCCAGCAGGTCGCCGTGGGGTACCTATGGCTACACCTTC

J gene: TRBJ1-1
D gene: NA
CDR3 length: 15
clone size: many
V gene: TRBV13
CDR3 protein: CASSLDDRGNTEAFF
CDR3 DNA: TGTGCCAGCAGCCTAGACGATAGGGGGAACACTGAAGCTTTCTTT

J gene: TRBJ2-7
D gene: NA
CDR3 length: 12
clone size: few
V gene: TRBV12-3/TRBV12-4
CDR3 protein: CASRFFEGNQYF
CDR3 DNA: TGTGCCAGCCGCTTCTTCGAGGGAAACCAGTACTTC